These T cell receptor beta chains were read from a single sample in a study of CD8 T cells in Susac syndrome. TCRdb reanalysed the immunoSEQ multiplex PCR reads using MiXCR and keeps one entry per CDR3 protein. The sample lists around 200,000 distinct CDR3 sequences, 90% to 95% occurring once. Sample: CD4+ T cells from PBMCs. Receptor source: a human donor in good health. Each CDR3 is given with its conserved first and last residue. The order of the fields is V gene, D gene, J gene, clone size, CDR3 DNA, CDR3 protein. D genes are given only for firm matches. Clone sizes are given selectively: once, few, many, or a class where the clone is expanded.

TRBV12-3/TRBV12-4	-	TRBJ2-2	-	TGTGCCAGCAGGCCCGGCACCGGGGAGCTGTTTTTT	CASRPGTGELFF
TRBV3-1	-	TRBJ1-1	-	TGTGCCAGCAGCCGTCGGGGGGCCGCGGATGAAGCTTTCTTT	CASSRRGAADEAFF
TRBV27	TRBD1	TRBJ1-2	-	TGTGCCAGCAGTTTCCAGGGTCTAGGTGCACAGGGGTCGAGGTATGGCTACACCTTC	CASSFQGLGAQGSRYGYTF
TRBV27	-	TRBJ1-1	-	TGTGCCAGCAGCCCACAGGGTAGGTGGGTGACTGAAGCTTTCTTT	CASSPQGRWVTEAFF
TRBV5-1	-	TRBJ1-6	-	TGCGCCAGCAGCCCTGAGTTCTCGGGTTCACCCCTCCACTTT	CASSPEFSGSPLHF
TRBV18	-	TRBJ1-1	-	TGTGCCAGCTCACCGGCGGATGGCCTGAAAGCTTTCTTT	CASSPADGLKAFF
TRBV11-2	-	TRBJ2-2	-	TGTGCCAGCAGCCAGCTCGGGTCGACCGGGGAGCTGTTTTTT	CASSQLGSTGELFF
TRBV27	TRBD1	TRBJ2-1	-	TGTGCCAGCAGTGAGGACAGGGCGGGCAATGAGCAGTTCTTC	CASSEDRAGNEQFF
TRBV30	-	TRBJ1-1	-	TGTGCCTGGAGGAGGCAGCCAAACACTGAAGCTTTCTTT	CAWRRQPNTEAFF
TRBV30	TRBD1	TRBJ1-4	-	TGTGCCTGGAGTGTATGGGGACAGGGTGATTCGCAGACTAATGAAAAACTGTTTTTT	CAWSVWGQGDSQTNEKLFF
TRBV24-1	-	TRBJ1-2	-	TGTGCCACCAGTGATTCGAATGGCTACACCTTC	CATSDSNGYTF
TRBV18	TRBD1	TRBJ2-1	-	TGTGCCAGCTCATCGACAGGGCAGGGGCAGTTCTTC	CASSSTGQGQFF
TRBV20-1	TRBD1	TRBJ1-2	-	TGCAGTGCCAGACCCCCTTTACAGGGGAACTATGGCTACACCTTC	CSARPPLQGNYGYTF
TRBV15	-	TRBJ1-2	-	TGTGCCACCAGCACTCACCGGACAGCTTATAACTATGGCTACACCTTC	CATSTHRTAYNYGYTF
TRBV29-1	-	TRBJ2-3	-	TGCAGCTTCCTCGGACGGACTCCCTCCACAGATACGCAGTATTTT	CSFLGRTPSTDTQYF
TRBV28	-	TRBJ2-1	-	TGTGCCAGCAGTGCCCAGGGGCGGGTTGAGTTCTTC	CASSAQGRVEFF
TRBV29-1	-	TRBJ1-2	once	TGCAGCGTCTCAGGGGATGGCTACACCTTC	CSVSGDGYTF
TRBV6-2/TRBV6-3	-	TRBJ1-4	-	TGTGCCAGCAGTTACTCGAGCAGGGAAGGAGAAAAACTGTTTTTT	CASSYSSREGEKLFF
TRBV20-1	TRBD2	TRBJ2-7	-	TGCAGTGCTAGAGATTCCCGGCGAGCGGGGGTCAACGAGCAGTACTTC	CSARDSRRAGVNEQYF
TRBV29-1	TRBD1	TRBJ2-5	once	TGCAGCGTTGAAGAGACAGGGGGTGAGACCCAGTACTTC	CSVEETGGETQYF
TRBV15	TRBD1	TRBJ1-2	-	TGTGCCACCAGCCCTCCGGGACAGGGGTATTATGGCTACACCTTC	CATSPPGQGYYGYTF
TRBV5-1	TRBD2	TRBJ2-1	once	TGCGCCAGCAGCTTGGGGCGGACTAGCGGTAATGAGCAGTTCTTC	CASSLGRTSGNEQFF
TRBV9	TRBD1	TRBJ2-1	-	TGTGCCAGCAGCGTAGAGGGACAGAACTACAATGAGCAGTTCTTC	CASSVEGQNYNEQFF
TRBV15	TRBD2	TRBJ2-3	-	TGTGCCACCAGCAGTGGACTAGCGGGGGGTTCGTATACGCAGTATTTT	CATSSGLAGGSYTQYF
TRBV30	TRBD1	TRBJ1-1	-	TGTGCCTGGAGTAAGAAGGGGGCCTTTGAAGCTTTCTTT	CAWSKKGAFEAFF
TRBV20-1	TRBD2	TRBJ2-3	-	TGCAGTGCTACCCTCGAGGGCGGGAGGGCAGATACGCAGTATTTT	CSATLEGGRADTQYF
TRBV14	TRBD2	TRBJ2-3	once	TGTGCCAGCAGCCAAGCCAAGTTTGGGGCTAGCGGGAGATTTGATACGCAGTATTTT	CASSQAKFGASGRFDTQYF
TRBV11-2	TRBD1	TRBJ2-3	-	TGTGCCAGCAGCCGACAGGGGGCGCAGGAAGATACGCAGTATTTT	CASSRQGAQEDTQYF
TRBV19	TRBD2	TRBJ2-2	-	TGTGCCAGTAGCCCTCGGACTAGCGGGACTCGGAACACCGGGGAGCTGTTTTTT	CASSPRTSGTRNTGELFF
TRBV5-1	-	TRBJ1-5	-	TGCGCCAGCAGCTTGGAAGGCAGCAATCAGCCCCAGCATTTT	CASSLEGSNQPQHF
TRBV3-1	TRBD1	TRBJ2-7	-	TGTGCCAGCATGTCGGCAGGGGGATCCTACGAGCAGTACTTC	CASMSAGGSYEQYF
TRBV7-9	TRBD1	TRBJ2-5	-	TGTGCCAGCAGCCCCCGGACAGGGCGAGAGACCCAGTACTTC	CASSPRTGRETQYF
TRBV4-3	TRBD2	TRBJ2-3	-	TGCGCCAGCAGCCAGGGTTGGACTAGCGGAGATACGCAGTATTTT	CASSQGWTSGDTQYF
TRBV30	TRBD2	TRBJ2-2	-	TGTGCCTGGGGTAGCGGGAGGGCCGACACCGGGGAGCTGTTTTTT	CAWGSGRADTGELFF
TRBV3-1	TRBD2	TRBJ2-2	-	TGTGCCAGCAGCCAAGGACTAGCGGGCACCGGGGAGCTGTTTTTT	CASSQGLAGTGELFF
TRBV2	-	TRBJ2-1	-	TGTGCCAGCACTGGCGGATTAAACTACAATGAGCAGTTCTTC	CASTGGLNYNEQFF
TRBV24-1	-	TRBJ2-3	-	TGTGCCACCAGTGACGTCAGGGTCGCAGATACGCAGTATTTT	CATSDVRVADTQYF
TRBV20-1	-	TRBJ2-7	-	TGCAGTGCTAGGAACGTAGCCAAGTCCTACGAGCAGTACTTC	CSARNVAKSYEQYF
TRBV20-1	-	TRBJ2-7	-	TGCAGTGCTAGTCGAGGAAACCTGGGCGAGCAGTACTTC	CSASRGNLGEQYF
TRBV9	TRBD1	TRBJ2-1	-	TGTGCCAGCAGCCGGGACAGGGATCGCAATGAGCAGTTCTTC	CASSRDRDRNEQFF
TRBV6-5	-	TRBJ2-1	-	TGTGCCAGCAGTCCCGGGAGATCCAATGAGCAGTTCTTC	CASSPGRSNEQFF
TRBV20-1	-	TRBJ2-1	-	TGCAGTGCTAGAGATCTATTGCGGGAATACAATGAGCAGTTCTTC	CSARDLLREYNEQFF
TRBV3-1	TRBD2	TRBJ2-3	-	TGTGCCACCCGAGCGGGGGCAGATACGCAGTATTTT	CATRAGADTQYF
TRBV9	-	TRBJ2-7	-	TGTGCCAACAGCGCCGGAGAGGGGGTTAGTAGGCACGAGCAGTACTTC	CANSAGEGVSRHEQYF
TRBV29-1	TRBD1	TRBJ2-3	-	TGCAGCTCCCGACAGGGGGCGACTCGCACAGATACGCAGTATTTT	CSSRQGATRTDTQYF
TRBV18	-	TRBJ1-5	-	TGTGCCAGCTCACCACAGTCAGGGGTAAGTCCCCAGCATTTT	CASSPQSGVSPQHF
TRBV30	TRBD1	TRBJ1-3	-	TGTGCCTGGGACAGGGCGGTAAACACCATATATTTT	CAWDRAVNTIYF
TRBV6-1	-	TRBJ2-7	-	TGTGCCAGCAGTCGCCCCTCTCGAGGGGAAAACCACGAGCAGTACTTC	CASSRPSRGENHEQYF
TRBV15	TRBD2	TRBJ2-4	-	TGTGCCACCAGCGGGGACTATGTAGCCAAAAACATTCAGTACTTC	CATSGDYVAKNIQYF
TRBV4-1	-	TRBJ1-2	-	TGCGCCAGCAGCCAAGATCCCGGGGCAGGGTCGTTTGGCTACACCTTC	CASSQDPGAGSFGYTF
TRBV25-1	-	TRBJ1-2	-	TGTGCCAGCAGTGGTCGTGCGGGGCGGCATGGCTACACCTTC	CASSGRAGRHGYTF
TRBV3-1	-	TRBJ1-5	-	TGTGCCAGCAGCCAATCTACAGGGACCTATAGCAATCAGCCCCAGCATTTT	CASSQSTGTYSNQPQHF
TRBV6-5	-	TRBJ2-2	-	TGTGCCAGCAGTTACGACGGGGTAACCGGGGAGCTGTTTTTT	CASSYDGVTGELFF
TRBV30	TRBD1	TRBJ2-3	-	TGTGCCTGGAGTACCGGGACAGGGGACCCCGATACGCAGTATTTT	CAWSTGTGDPDTQYF
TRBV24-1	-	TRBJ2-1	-	TGTGCCACCAGTGGTGACTTCTTCAATGAGCAGTTCTTC	CATSGDFFNEQFF
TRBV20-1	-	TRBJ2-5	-	TGCAGTGCTAGAGACAGGGGTCGGGAGACCCAGTACTTC	CSARDRGRETQYF
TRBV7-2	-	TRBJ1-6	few	TGTGCCAGCAGCTTAGTAACAGGGATGAATTCACCCCTCCACTTT	CASSLVTGMNSPLHF